A single count supports the clone carrying this TCR beta chain. Cohorts were based on clinical histories the participants reported. The sample originates from a study of blood T cell repertoires in COVID-19. Study summary: PBMCs, B-cell-depleted T cells, or T cells provided the cDNA or gDNA that made up the material.

As originally analysed: Researchers report that nucleated cell counts were estimated from reference gene primer amplification. Using immunoSEQ multiplex PCR, the repertoire was profiled, and TCRdb retains in-frame clones only, with some absent. The V and J calls and clone size were taken over from that table, and D and trimming were inferred from the DNA. This sample has 140,000 or so clones; about 83% occur once, and the top ten carry approximately 3%. The CDR3 runs to 15 residues. CDR1 SGHTA and CDR2 FQGTGA come from the germline V gene. V shed 1 base and J shed 2 bases, with 11 bases lying between them.

The TCR originated in a woman in her forties or fifties with acute COVID-19. Source material: PBMCs or T cells enriched from blood (not recorded which). The chain combines TRBV7-3 with TRBJ2-5, with a weak D call TRBD1 (6 bases). The CDR3 nucleotides read TGTGCCAGCAGCTTAATGACAGGAATACAAGAGACCCAGTACTTC. Protein: CASSLMTGIQETQYF.